The 20 T cell receptor beta chains below were found in one sample sequenced in a study of cytomegalovirus exposure and HLA in healthy donors (dated by TCRdb to 2015 to 2018). The protocol used for the library was the immunoSEQ multiplex PCR assay. For the multiplex PCR, a mixture combining 60 forward primers for TCR Vbeta segments and 13 reverse primers for TCR Jbeta segments was used. This is the immuneACCESS table as TCRdb keeps it, with only in-frame sequences that have V and J called. A part of the clones is gone; compared with another copy, unresolved V genes explain less than half, and the rest is unexplained. The sample includes approximately 170,000 clones, with around 85% observed a single time. The ten largest clonotypes hold around 2% of the sample. Input material: PBMCs. These receptor sequences come from a human donor in good health.

In its sample, this clone was seen a few times. This chain joins TRBV2 and TRBJ2-7; 10 nucleotides line up with TRBD1. The J segment lost 4 bases and the V segment lost 4 bases, leaving 10 bases of the junction unmatched. CDR1 is SNHLY and CDR2 is FYNNEI in the germline V gene. The CDR3 has 16 residues. The CDR3 DNA is TGTGCCAGCAGTGTGGTCGGGACAGGGGTCGGGTACGAGCAGTACTTC. Its translation: CASSVVGTGVGYEQYF. Complete variable domain (other parts from reference TRBV2 and TRBJ2-7): EPEVTQTPSHQVTQMGQEVILRCVPISNHLYFYWYRQILGQKVEFLVSFYNNEISEKSEIFDDQFSVERPDGSNFTLKIRSTKLEDSAMYFCASSVVGTGVGYEQYFGPGTRLTVT.

The rearrangement links TRBV5-1 to TRBJ2-1; 8 bases line up with TRBD2. There are 15 residues in the CDR3. Germline V gene sequence: CDR1 SGHRS, CDR2 YFSETQ. V shed 4 bases, J shed 7 bases, and the junction held 10 bases outside the gene matches. The CDR3 DNA sequence: TGCGCCAGCAGCGACACGGGGGGGTTAGCAAATGAGCAGTTCTTC. The encoded protein is CASSDTGGLANEQFF.

The chain couples TRBV25-1 to TRBJ1-2; 9 nucleotides line up with TRBD1. V gave up 3 bases and J gave up 5 bases; unmatched junction bases: 4. Germline assignment: CDR1 MGHDK and CDR2 SYGVNS. This CDR3 comprises 14 residues. CDR3 in DNA: TGTGCCAGCAGTGACCTCGGGACAGGGTATGGCTACACCTTC. Amino acid sequence: CASSDLGTGYGYTF.

The chain uses TRBV7-2 and TRBJ2-3; 10 bases map to TRBD2. J lost 3 bases, V lost 6 bases, and 0 bases had no gene match. Germline lookup yields CDR1 SGHTA and CDR2 FQGNSA. The CDR3 has 13 amino acids. For the CDR3, the DNA is TGTGCCAGCAGACTAGCGGGAACAGATACGCAGTATTTT. It specifies CASRLAGTDTQYF.

This clone was detected only a few times. The V and J genes are TRBV4-1 and TRBJ1-2, with unresolved D. CDR3 size: 18 residues. Germline lookup yields CDR1 MGHRA and CDR2 YSYEKL. V lost 0 bases and J 0 bases, leaving 17 bases between the germline ends. CDR3 amino acids: CASSQESGSQKANYGYTF. CDR3 DNA sequence: TGCGCCAGCAGCCAAGAATCGGGATCACAAAAAGCTAACTATGGCTACACCTTC.

The DNA for the CDR3 is TGTGCCACCAGCAGACACAGAAACAATGAGCAGTTCTTC. It translates to CATSRHRNNEQFF. The chain couples TRBV15 to TRBJ2-1, with unresolved D. Germline CDR1 reads LNHNV; CDR2 reads YYDKDF (reference sequence). The CDR3 covers 13 residues. Trimming removed 2 bases at V and 5 bases at J, with 7 bases between.

The V call is TRBV4-3, the J call TRBJ2-4, with D possibly matching TRBD1 (6 bases). V dropped 4 bases and J dropped 6 bases, with 22 bases sitting between them. The length of the CDR3 is 17 residues. CDR1 and CDR2 (germline): LGHNA, YSLEER. The CDR3 DNA reads TGCGCCAGCAGCCTTGACCGGGACACTCAATCGGGAAACATTCAGTACTTC. Its protein is CASSLDRDTQSGNIQYF.

The chain carries TRBV11-3 and TRBJ2-7; 11 bases agree with TRBD1. The germline gives CDR1 SGHNT, CDR2 YENEEA. The CDR3 runs 16 residues. J lost 5 bases, V lost 0 bases, and 6 bases had no gene match. CDR3 nucleotides: TGTGCCAGCAGCTTAGAGGGGGACAGGGGGGACCACGAGCAGTACTTC. It specifies CASSLEGDRGDHEQYF.

The chain recombines TRBV5-4 with TRBJ1-3, with a tentative D call TRBD1 (6 bases). The CDR3 is 16 amino acids. V gave up 0 bases and J gave up 0 bases, with 10 bases separating them. Germline-derived CDR1 and CDR2 are SGHNT and YYREEE (reference sequence). The CDR3 DNA is TGTGCCAGCAGCTTGGACCGGGACAACTCTGGAAACACCATATATTTT. The encoded protein is CASSLDRDNSGNTIYF.

The sample holds one count of this clone. The CDR3 spells CASSLKGAGKGTDTQYF. The CDR3 DNA reads as TGTGCCAGCAGCTTAAAGGGCGCAGGGAAAGGCACAGATACGCAGTATTTT. V usage is TRBV7-6 and J usage is TRBJ2-3; a weak D match, TRBD1 (5 bases). The ends were cut back, 2 bases at V and 1 base at J, with 16 bases in the middle. Germline V gives CDR1 SGHVS, CDR2 FNYEAQ. The CDR3 totals 17 residues.

This chain links TRBV29-1 with TRBJ2-7; 7 nucleotides agree with TRBD2. The length of the CDR3 is 12 residues. V dropped 6 bases and J dropped 4; count of bases not matched to a gene: 6. Looked up from germline, CDR1 is SQVTM and CDR2 is ANQGSEA. Written as DNA, the CDR3 is TGCAGCGTCGGAAGGGAGGGGTACGAGCAGTACTTC. This gives the protein CSVGREGYEQYF.

V is TRBV5-4 and J is TRBJ1-2, with 10 bases lining up with TRBD1. This CDR3 region has 16 residues. V lost 0 bases and J lost 10; bases outside the gene matches: 12. Germline values: CDR1 SGHNT, CDR2 YYREEE (reference sequence). CDR3 bases: TGTGCCAGCAGCTTGGCATGGGACAGGGGATACCCTCACTACACCTTC. Translation: CASSLAWDRGYPHYTF.

The rearrangement joins TRBV14 to TRBJ1-1; 7 bases are shared with TRBD1. Germline trimming cut 1 base from V and 5 bases from J; bases unmatched to any gene: 10. This CDR3 has 16 residues. Germline V gives CDR1 SGHDN, CDR2 FVKESK. CDR3: CASSQGLQGGLTEAFF. The CDR3 nucleotides read TGTGCCAGCAGCCAAGGGTTGCAAGGGGGCTTGACTGAAGCTTTCTTT.

J is TRBJ2-1 and V is TRBV2, with D unclear. Trimming removed 4 bases at V and 5 bases at J, with 18 bases between. The germline gives CDR1 SNHLY, CDR2 FYNNEI. The CDR3 extends over 16 amino acids. CDR3 amino acids: CASSVLGLFKNNEQFF. CDR3 DNA sequence: TGTGCCAGCAGTGTACTGGGCCTATTCAAGAACAATGAGCAGTTCTTC.

The chain employs TRBV6-6 and TRBJ2-1, with a weak D call TRBD1 (6 bases). V lost 6 bases and J 7 bases, leaving 13 bases between the germline ends. Germline CDR1 MNHNY, CDR2 SVGAGI (reference sequence). The CDR3 has 13 residues. CDR3 amino acids: CASRRQAGNEQFF. In DNA, the CDR3 is TGTGCCAGCAGACGACAGGCCGGAAATGAGCAGTTCTTC.

The chain joins TRBV6-5 to TRBJ2-3, with TRBD1 matching 8 bases. From germline, CDR1 is MNHEY and CDR2 SVGAGI. This CDR3 contains 15 residues. The ends lost 5 bases at V and 0 bases at J; junction bases unmatched: 4. The CDR3 region is CASSGQGMSTDTQYF. As DNA, the CDR3 is TGTGCCAGCAGTGGACAGGGAATGAGCACAGATACGCAGTATTTT.

The J gene is TRBJ2-5, the V gene TRBV25-1; D might be TRBD1 (6 bases). Germline values: CDR1 MGHDK, CDR2 SYGVNS. This CDR3 has 16 amino acids. The V and J ends lost 2 bases and 5 bases respectively, with 18 bases between them. The CDR3 DNA reads TGTGCCAGCAGTGAAAGTATGGGACACCAAAAGGAGACCCAGTACTTC. Translated, it gives CASSESMGHQKETQYF.

The V and J genes are TRBV28 and TRBJ1-2, with D perhaps TRBD1 (5 bases). The CDR3 loop spans 14 amino acids. With 2 bases removed from V and 0 bases from J, the gap between germline ends came to 7 bases. Germline V gene data show CDR1 as MDHEN and CDR2 as SYDVKM. Written as DNA, the CDR3 is TGTGCCAGCAGTTTAGTGACAGCTAACTATGGCTACACCTTC. This encodes CASSLVTANYGYTF.

The chain uses TRBV5-6 and TRBJ2-3; D might be TRBD1 (5 bases). Trimming stripped 4 bases from V and 1 base from J, with 10 bases between. The CDR3 totals 14 residues. Germline assignment: CDR1 SGHDT and CDR2 YYEEEE. The CDR3 loop reads CASSAVGGTDTQYF. CDR3 coding DNA: TGTGCCAGCAGCGCGGTAGGGGGCACAGATACGCAGTATTTT.

The J gene is TRBJ2-1, the V gene TRBV29-1, with D perhaps TRBD2 (5 bases). The CDR3 runs to 13 residues. Looked up from germline, CDR1 is SQVTM and CDR2 is ANQGSEA. V was trimmed by 7 bases and J by 0 bases, leaving 10 bases between them. CDR3: CSGLGSSYNEQFF. DNA of the CDR3: TGCAGCGGATTGGGGAGCTCCTACAATGAGCAGTTCTTC.